One sample yielded the 29 T cell receptor beta chains listed below, sequenced in a study of blood T cell repertoires in COVID-19. The assay was immunoSEQ multiplex PCR, and TCRdb's table has in-frame clones only and misses some. The sample contains about 15,000 clones, around 70% of which appear only once. Sequenced input: peripheral blood. The receptors stem from a man aged 55 to 69 with acute or convalescent COVID-19.

This chain uses TRBV5-1 with TRBJ2-1; weak D call: TRBD1 (6 bases). CDR3 length: 15 amino acids. With 4 bases removed from V and 5 bases from J, the gap between germline ends came to 16 bases. The germline V gene encodes CDR1 SGHRS and CDR2 YFSETQ. In nucleotides, the CDR3 is TGCGCCAGCAGCACTACACCCGGGACACACAATGAGCAGTTCTTC. It encodes CASSTTPGTHNEQFF.

This clone was counted once. This chain links TRBV5-4 with TRBJ2-2, with TRBD2 matching over 8 bases. In germline, CDR1 is SGHNT, CDR2 YYREEE (reference sequence). CDR3 length: 17 residues. V gave up 3 bases and J gave up 4 bases; unmatched junction bases: 11. The CDR3 DNA follows: TGTGCCAGCAGCTCCCCCTCCCTTAGCGGGATCACCGGGGAGCTGTTTTTT. Its protein product is CASSSPSLSGITGELFF. The whole variable domain, filled in from reference TRBV5-4 and TRBJ2-2, reads ETGVTQSPTHLIKTRGQQVTLRCSSQSGHNTVSWYQQALGQGPQFIFQYYREEENGRGNFPPRFSGLQFPNYSSELNVNALELDDSALYLCASSSPSLSGITGELFFGEGSRLTVL.

V is TRBV6-1 and J is TRBJ1-5, with 8 bases that match TRBD1. With 4 bases clipped from V and 2 bases from J, the junction kept 7 bases outside the gene matches. Germline lookup yields CDR1 MNHNS and CDR2 SASEGT. This CDR3 has 16 amino acids. CDR3 protein: CASSVTGAIGNQPQHF. The CDR3, as DNA: TGTGCCAGCAGTGTGACAGGGGCGATTGGCAATCAGCCCCAGCATTTT.

In this sample, this clone turned up a few times. This chain links TRBV2 with TRBJ1-5; no definite D call. V shed 9 bases and J shed 3 bases, with 18 bases lying between them. This CDR3 comprises 15 residues. CDR1 is SNHLY, CDR2 FYNNEI, per germline. CDR3 residues: CASTLGRMLNQPQHF. The CDR3 bases are TGTGCCAGTACTCTGGGGAGGATGCTCAATCAGCCCCAGCATTTT.

This chain links TRBV5-4 with TRBJ2-1, with a tentative D call TRBD1 (6 bases). Trimming pared 2 bases from V and 9 bases from J, leaving 18 bases between. CDR1 SGHNT and CDR2 YYREEE come from the germline V gene (reference sequence). The CDR3 spans 15 residues. The CDR3 DNA is TGTGCCAGCAGCTTACAGGGTACTCTTTTGGGTGAGCAGTTCTTC. It codes for CASSLQGTLLGEQFF.

The rearrangement links TRBV3-1 (or the pseudogene TRBV3-2) to TRBJ1-2, with TRBD1 as a possible D gene (5 bases). The CDR3 consists of 12 residues. The V and J ends lost 2 bases and 8 bases respectively, with 9 bases between them. The germline V gene encodes CDR1 LGHDT and CDR2 YNNKEL (reference sequence). The CDR3 sequence: CASSQQAGGYTF. DNA of the CDR3: TGTGCCAGCAGCCAACAGGCAGGGGGCTACACCTTC.

This clone has only a few counts. This chain uses TRBV7-2 with TRBJ1-4; 7 nucleotides agree with TRBD1. The CDR3 loop spans 13 amino acids. J lost 8 bases, V lost 0 bases, and 0 bases had no gene match. Looked up from germline, CDR1 is SGHTA and CDR2 is FQGNSA. The CDR3 coding sequence is TGTGCCAGCAGCTTAGCAGGGGGCGAAAAACTGTTTTTT. This translates into CASSLAGGEKLFF. Full variable domain (missing parts from reference TRBV7-2 and TRBJ1-4): GAGVSQSPSNKVTEKGKDVELRCDPISGHTALYWYRQSLGQGLEFLIYFQGNSAPDKSGLPSDRFSAERTGGSVSTLTIQRTQQEDSAVYLCASSLAGGEKLFFGSGTQLSVL.

This clone was observed a few times. The V and J genes are TRBV28 and TRBJ1-6; D uncertain. CDR3 length: 15 amino acids. V was pared by 1 base and J by 5 bases, with 9 bases between. Per germline, CDR1 MDHEN and CDR2 SYDVKM. DNA of the CDR3: TGTGCCAGCAGTTTATTGGCTGCCCATAATTCACCCCTCCACTTT. This encodes CASSLLAAHNSPLHF.

J is TRBJ1-2 and V is TRBV5-5; D gene uncertain. The germline gives CDR1 SGHKS, CDR2 YYEKEE (reference sequence). V was pared by 1 base and J by 2 bases, with 12 bases between. CDR3 size: 15 residues. This CDR3 reads CASSLSPDLNYGYTF. CDR3 coding DNA: TGTGCCAGCAGCTTGTCGCCAGATTTAAACTATGGCTACACCTTC.

The V gene is TRBV7-8, the J gene TRBJ1-2, with 7 nucleotides matching TRBD1. This CDR3 is built from 19 residues. Germline CDR1 SGHVS, CDR2 FQNEAQ. Losses at the gene ends were 4 bases for V and 8 bases for J; bases not matched to a gene: 25. Here the CDR3 DNA reads TGTGCCAGCAGCTCACAATCTCAGGGGACAGCCCTTATCGCTTGGGGCTACACCTTC. Translating gives CASSSQSQGTALIAWGYTF.

The chain carries TRBV2 and TRBJ2-1; D unresolved. The CDR3 has 14 amino acids. V gave up 7 bases and J gave up 6 bases, with 16 bases separating them. Per the germline V gene, CDR1 is SNHLY and CDR2 is FYNNEI. The CDR3 DNA reads as TGTGCCAGCACTTTAGAGCGTCTAGGCAATGAGCAGTTCTTC. Amino acid sequence: CASTLERLGNEQFF. The whole variable domain, filled in from reference TRBV2 and TRBJ2-1, reads EPEVTQTPSHQVTQMGQEVILRCVPISNHLYFYWYRQILGQKVEFLVSFYNNEISEKSEIFDDQFSVERPDGSNFTLKIRSTKLEDSAMYFCASTLERLGNEQFFGPGTRLTVL.

As DNA, the CDR3 is TGTGCCAGCAGCTCCAGCACAGGGGGACTCACTGAAGCTTTCTTT. Its translation: CASSSSTGGLTEAFF. J is TRBJ1-1 and V is TRBV3-1 (or the pseudogene TRBV3-2), with TRBD1 matching over 8 bases. Germline loops: CDR1 LGHDT, CDR2 YNNKEL (reference sequence). The CDR3 is 15 residues long. V was clipped by 5 bases and J by 4 bases; unmatched bases: 9.

CDR3: CASSEIRTGMDEQFF. CDR3 DNA sequence: TGTGCCAGCAGTGAAATTAGGACAGGGATGGATGAGCAGTTCTTC. The chain employs TRBV2 and TRBJ2-1, with 8 bases that match TRBD1. V shed 2 bases and J 8 bases; nucleotides not matched to a gene: 8. This CDR3 is 15 amino acids long. Per germline, CDR1 SNHLY and CDR2 FYNNEI.

The rearrangement joins TRBV4-1 to TRBJ1-4, with a possible D match to TRBD1 (5 bases). Germline CDR1 is MGHRA and CDR2 is YSYEKL. With 2 bases removed from V and 12 bases from J, the gap between germline ends came to 16 bases. This CDR3 comprises 14 residues. The DNA of the CDR3 is TGCGCCAGCAGCCAACGGGACTCCGATGGAGAACTGTTTTTT. Its translation is CASSQRDSDGELFF.

This sequence joins TRBV5-1 and TRBJ1-2; D remains ambiguous. This CDR3 region has 13 residues. V dropped 6 bases and J dropped 10 bases, with 19 bases sitting between them. The germline CDR1 and CDR2 sequences are SGHRS and YFSETQ. CDR3 in DNA: TGCGCCAGCAACCTAGACTCGTTGAGTGCCTACACCTTC. As protein: CASNLDSLSAYTF.

The gene calls are TRBV12-5 and TRBJ2-1; TRBD2 aligns across 9 bases. The V gene end was trimmed by 1 base and the J gene end by 2 bases; junction bases not matched to a gene: 9. In germline, CDR1 is LGHNT, CDR2 FRNRAP. The CDR3 extends over 18 amino acids. DNA for the CDR3: TGTGCTAGTGGTTTGGCCTACGGGACTAGCAGGGCCTACAATGAGCAGTTCTTC. Translating it yields CASGLAYGTSRAYNEQFF.

The rearrangement uses TRBV27 and TRBJ2-3; D perhaps matches TRBD2 (5 bases). V lost 7 bases and J 4 bases, leaving 18 bases between the germline ends. Germline lookup yields CDR1 MNHEY and CDR2 SMNVEV (reference sequence). The CDR3 has 15 amino acids. The CDR3 bases are TGTGCCAGCACTTTCATGGGCCTAGCCCCAGATACGCAGTATTTT. The encoded protein is CASTFMGLAPDTQYF.

The chain carries TRBV21-1 and TRBJ1-1. TRBV21-1 is flagged as a pseudogene. CDR3 size: 15 residues. DNA for the CDR3: TGTGCCAGCAGCAAAGGAACGGTACTGAACACTGAAGCTTTCTTT. Encoded protein: CASSKGTVLNTEAFF.

This chain connects TRBV2 to TRBJ2-7, with TRBD2 matching 9 bases. The germline V gene encodes CDR1 SNHLY and CDR2 FYNNEI. The CDR3 is 16 amino acids. The trim removed 10 bases at V and 2 bases at J, leaving 15 bases unmatched. CDR3 nucleotides: TGTGCCATCTACTCCCCCGGACTAGCGACGACCTACGAGCAGTACTTC. It yields the protein CAIYSPGLATTYEQYF.

Regarding this clone: A junction end diverges from the germline sequence, so it may reflect a read error. The chain recombines TRBV5-4 with TRBJ1-2, with a weak D call TRBD1 (6 bases). This CDR3 region has 14 residues. CDR1 is SGHNT, CDR2 YYREEE, per germline (reference sequence). CDR3 nucleotides: TGTGCCAGCAGACGGACAGACCGCGCCCTACATACCCACTTC. Amino acids: CASRRTDRALHTHF.

This CDR3 is CASSIGQTNTEAFF. DNA of the CDR3: TGTGCCAGCAGCATCGGACAGACGAACACTGAAGCTTTCTTT. The chain couples TRBV7-2 to TRBJ1-1; the D gene is possibly TRBD1 (6 bases). CDR3 length equals 14 residues. V lost 5 bases and J 1 base, leaving 11 bases between the germline ends. Germline assignment: CDR1 SGHTA and CDR2 FQGNSA.

The V call is TRBV2, the J call TRBJ1-2; D remains ambiguous. V gave up 6 bases and J gave up 7 bases, with 12 bases separating them. The CDR3 loop spans 12 amino acids. CDR1 is SNHLY and CDR2 is FYNNEI in the germline V gene. CDR3 sequence: CASRRPQAGYTF. Written as DNA, the CDR3 is TGTGCCAGCAGGAGACCCCAGGCTGGCTACACCTTC.

This sequence joins TRBV18 and TRBJ1-4; the match to TRBD1 covers 9 bases. V gave up 3 bases and J gave up 8 bases; unmatched junction bases: 7. This CDR3 region has 15 residues. Germline CDR1 reads KGHSH; CDR2 reads LQKENI. The CDR3, as DNA: TGTGCCAGCTCACCCCAAAGGACAGGGGACGAAAAACTGTTTTTT. Encoded protein: CASSPQRTGDEKLFF.

This rearrangement joins TRBV12-5 to TRBJ2-7; the D gene is possibly TRBD1 (6 bases). The CDR3 contains 18 residues. The germline gives CDR1 LGHNT, CDR2 FRNRAP. With 1 base removed from V and 0 bases from J, the gap between germline ends came to 19 bases. In nucleotides, the CDR3 is TGTGCTAGTGGTTTGGATAACCGCCGGGACACGAGCTCCTACGAGCAGTACTTC. Its translation: CASGLDNRRDTSSYEQYF.

The CDR3: CASSVGSGGEQFF. Here the CDR3 DNA reads TGTGCCAGCAGCGTAGGGAGCGGCGGTGAGCAGTTCTTC. This chain uses TRBV9 with TRBJ2-1; D is possibly TRBD2 (5 bases). CDR1 and CDR2 (germline): SGDLS, YYNGEE. V was pared by 0 bases and J by 9 bases, with 10 bases between. CDR3 length equals 13 residues.

The CDR3 here is CASSPYREGNSPLHF. The CDR3 DNA reads TGTGCCAGCTCACCGTACAGGGAGGGGAATTCACCCCTCCACTTT. The rearrangement uses TRBV18 and TRBJ1-6; D is perhaps TRBD1 (6 bases). The CDR3 loop spans 15 amino acids. In germline, CDR1 is KGHSH, CDR2 LQKENI. Between the trimmed V and J ends, which lost 3 bases and 7 bases, there was a span of 13 bases.

This sequence joins TRBV2 and TRBJ1-1; 10 nucleotides line up with TRBD1. The CDR3 extends over 12 amino acids. Looked up from germline, CDR1 is SNHLY and CDR2 is FYNNEI. V trimming: 8 bases; J trimming: 5 bases; junction bases outside the gene matches: 2. The CDR3, as DNA: TGTGCCAGCGGACAGGGGGTGACTGAAGCTTTCTTT. This gives the protein CASGQGVTEAFF.

This chain uses TRBV3-1 (or the pseudogene TRBV3-2) with TRBJ1-6; 10 bases are a match to TRBD1. V trimming: 2 bases; J trimming: 10 bases; junction bases outside the gene matches: 8. Germline V gene lookup returns CDR1 LGHDT and CDR2 YNNKEL (reference sequence). This CDR3 is built from 16 residues. The CDR3, as DNA: TGTGCCAGCAGCCAAATATCCGGGACAGGGGAATCACCCCTCCACTTT. This gives the protein CASSQISGTGESPLHF.

V gene TRBV2 combines with J gene TRBJ2-7; D is perhaps TRBD1 (5 bases). The CDR3 is 11 amino acids. Trimming took 8 bases from V and 3 from J, leaving 8 bases between them. CDR1 and CDR2 from the germline V gene are SNHLY and FYNNEI. The CDR3 DNA is TGTGCCAGCGGCCAGGGCTACGAGCAGTACTTC. This sequence encodes CASGQGYEQYF.